This TCR beta chain was identified in a study of OX40 agonist ivuxolimab in advanced cancers. Study-wide context: Ivuxolimab, which targeted the costimulatory receptor OX40 (CD134), was an agonistic, fully human IgG2 monoclonal antibody. Intravenous ivuxolimab was administered to patients every 2 weeks at six dose levels: 0.01, 0.1, 0.3, 1.5, 3 and 10 mg/kg. The paper reports the monotherapy dose-escalation portion (N of about 54 patients) of the phase I ivuxolimab trial. Prior anti-PD-1, anti-PD-L1 or anti-CTLA-4 therapy was permitted, and checkpoint inhibitors had been received by about 44% of dose-escalation patients. Peripheral TCRbeta sequencing aimed to test whether ivuxolimab altered TCR sequence diversity and caused clonal T-cell expansion. Partial responses were achieved by three dose-escalation patients, of whom one had hepatocellular carcinoma and two had cutaneous melanoma. Among the roughly 50 dose-escalation patients, 19 had hepatocellular carcinoma, roughly 15 melanoma, 9 renal cell carcinoma and 9 head and neck cancer. In the dose-escalation cohort, 82.7% of patients were male, and the mean age was about 55 years, with a range of roughly 23 to 85. What the study reported, not specific to this receptor: At doses of 0.1 to 3.0 mg/kg, clonal expansion of both CD4+ and CD8+ blood T cells was observed from baseline to week 6. Low levels of normalized T-cell clonal expansion were also seen in some patients who did not respond. Partial responders in the 0.1-3.0 mg/kg groups had among the lowest normalized peripheral clonal expansion, especially among CD8+ T cells. On average, CD8+ T cells showed more expanded clones than CD4+ T cells after ivuxolimab. The antigen specificity of the clonally expanded peripheral T cells was not determined.

The trial excluded patients who had a history of autoimmune disease or who were on systemic immunosuppression. Peripheral blood for TCR sequencing was drawn from every dose cohort at baseline, at cycle 4 day 1 and at cycle 7 day 1. Samples came from an open-label, multicenter, first-in-human phase I dose-escalation trial of ivuxolimab. Adults with locally advanced or metastatic melanoma, renal cell carcinoma, hepatocellular carcinoma or head and neck squamous cell carcinoma were enrolled in the trial. Before TCR sequencing, CD4+ and CD8+ T cells were separately sorted from peripheral blood. Trimming leaves V shorter by 4 bases and J shorter by 2 bases, with the junction holding 7 bases beyond the gene matches. CDR1 and CDR2 (SEHNR, FQNEAQ) derive from the germline V gene (reference sequence). The CDR3 holds 16 amino acids from the cysteine to the phenylalanine. Only CDR3 DNA remains: 48 bases, in frame from the first base.

Concerning this clone: Its antigen is still unknown. Per-base qualities were not stored, and no clone one base away is much larger.

Genomic DNA was extracted from sorted cells for sequencing of the TCRbeta CDR3 region. TCRbeta CDR3 regions were sequenced using the immunoSEQ Assay. TCRdb obtained this table from immuneACCESS and retained in-frame rearrangements with V and J assigned. These tables miss some clones; where compared with another copy, unresolved V genes account for less than half of the shortfall, and the remainder is unexplained. Recorded for this sample are 17,000 or so clones; approximately 78% of them occurred a single time. The ten most abundant clones make up 25% to 30% of the sample. Sequenced material: CD4+ or CD8+ T cells sorted from blood, taken in a trial of the OX40 agonist ivuxolimab. This TCR came from an adult with an advanced solid tumor such as melanoma, head and neck, liver or kidney cancer. The chain was built from TRBV7-9 and TRBJ2-1; TRBD2 lines up with 8 middle nucleotides. The sequence in DNA is TGTGCCAGCAGCTCACTAGCGGCCCAGACCTACAATGAGCAGTTCTTC. Translated, it gives CASSSLAAQTYNEQFF.